This TCR beta chain was captured in a study of cytomegalovirus exposure and HLA in healthy donors. The study's findings and limits: By HLA locus, TCR association rates varied in a later analysis, with DRB1 showing the most and HLA-C the fewest. HLA restriction was apparent for most CMV-associated TCR beta chains in a later analysis. In a later analysis, compared with equally common non-associated chains, HLA-associated beta chains were more expanded.

Participants comprised healthy donors of bone marrow. This PCR relied on a set of 60 Vbeta primers and 13 Jbeta primers. Clones were sequenced by immunoSEQ multiplex PCR, and TCRdb holds only the in-frame ones, with some missing. The sample shows about 130,000 clones, less than 80% of them seen only once. The germline V gene has CDR1 SGHTA and CDR2 FQGTGA. With 4 bases clipped from V and 5 bases from J, the junction kept 1 base outside the gene matches. This CDR3 is built from 14 residues. As concerns this clone: The antigen is undetermined.

The sample consisted of PBMCs. This TCR came from a woman between 50 and 59 years old in good health and CMV-seronegative. The chain has TRBV7-3 and TRBJ2-1, with 11 bases that match TRBD2. The CDR3 bases are TGTGCCAGCAGCTCGGGACTAGCGGACAATGAGCAGTTCTTC. Translation: CASSSGLADNEQFF.